These T cell receptor beta chains were read from a single sample in a study of T-cell reconstitution after alpha-beta-depleted transplantation in children. TCRdb called the PCR reads again in MiXCR, with one record for every CDR3 protein. The table includes some 200,000 distinct CDR3 sequences, roughly 8.3% detected once. The source was PBMCs, mostly from graft donor cells, collected 360 days after TCRalphabeta/CD19-depleted stem cell transplant. These receptors came from a male patient under 10 years old who had a stem cell transplant for acute myeloid leukemia, so the T cells may come from the graft donor. CDR3s leave out the opening cysteine and the closing phenylalanine or tryptophan. A D gene is named only where the DNA matches it firmly.

j_call v_call d_call cdr3_aa
TRBJ2-5 TRBV12-5 - ASALGEWQETQY
TRBJ1-2 TRBV20-1 - SALTGLGYT
TRBJ2-1 TRBV15 - ATGTRAEQF
TRBJ1-5 TRBV27 TRBD1 ASSGGAGGRQPQH
TRBJ2-7 TRBV10-3 - AISVGDPRDYEQY
TRBJ2-7 TRBV11-2 TRBD2 ASSLDVTSGILSSYEQY
TRBJ1-4 TRBV11-2 - ASSLQGNSNEKLF
TRBJ1-2 TRBV12-3/TRBV12-4 - ASSPHGGGNYGYT
TRBJ2-7 TRBV20-1 - SATRDGSSYEQY
TRBJ2-1 TRBV7-3 TRBD2 ASSPSGGRYNEQF
TRBJ2-7 TRBV12-3/TRBV12-4 TRBD2 ASSLEGWRGSSYEQY
TRBJ2-1 TRBV4-2 TRBD2 ASSQAASGNEQF
TRBJ2-7 TRBV12-3/TRBV12-4 - ASSRTFYEQY
TRBJ1-2 TRBV29-1 - SVEELANYGYT
TRBJ2-7 TRBV7-2 TRBD1 ASSLARGTGMYEQY
TRBJ1-6 TRBV7-9 - ASSLRGAPLH
TRBJ1-1 TRBV6-5 - ASSYLGAEAF
TRBJ2-1 TRBV20-1 TRBD2 SATGTSGRSSSYNEQF
TRBJ2-1 TRBV7-9 - ASSSPVRFREF
TRBJ2-1 TRBV12-3/TRBV12-4 - ASSSRIRGRTVRFNEQF
TRBJ2-2 TRBV5-6 TRBD2 ASRPRLAGETGELF
TRBJ2-3 TRBV19 - ASSIDLTSDTQY
TRBJ1-5 TRBV6-2/TRBV6-3 TRBD1 ASIPRQGVNQPQH
TRBJ2-1 TRBV27 - ASSSDSRAYNEQF
TRBJ2-3 TRBV20-1 - SATRRRTDTQY
TRBJ2-1 TRBV5-1 - ATRQGGNEQF
TRBJ2-3 TRBV7-3 - ASTPKGGVPDTQY
TRBJ2-5 TRBV20-1 - SASPRETQY
TRBJ2-1 TRBV5-1 TRBD2 ASSFRTSGNEQF
TRBJ2-3 TRBV29-1 - SVDPGGGDTQY
TRBJ1-3 TRBV6-2/TRBV6-3 - ASSSDSWISGNTIY
TRBJ2-5 TRBV7-8 - ASSLQGGNDETQY
TRBJ2-2 TRBV7-8 TRBD2 ASSLAGGRAAGELF
TRBJ2-2 TRBV6-6 TRBD1 ASSYDRVGELF
TRBJ2-5 TRBV5-1 TRBD2 ASSLRTSGEQETQY
TRBJ2-7 TRBV6-2/TRBV6-3 - ASAFESLSSYEQY
TRBJ2-1 TRBV5-1 TRBD1 ASSSGTGVSYNEQF
TRBJ2-5 TRBV12-3/TRBV12-4 - ASSFRRGETQY
TRBJ2-5 TRBV12-3/TRBV12-4 - ASRTQPQETQY
TRBJ2-3 TRBV5-1 TRBD2 ASSLVGLAGATDTQY
TRBJ2-5 TRBV29-1 - SVEAEARETQY
TRBJ2-2 TRBV20-1 - SAYRSGNTGELF
TRBJ2-5 TRBV20-1 TRBD1 SARGDRGVGRETQY
TRBJ2-1 TRBV12-3/TRBV12-4 TRBD2 ASSPPLGAGGNEQF
TRBJ1-1 TRBV6-5 TRBD1 ASRTGGSANTEAF
TRBJ2-3 TRBV5-1 - ASSLLRDRSTDTQY
TRBJ2-3 TRBV6-2/TRBV6-3 TRBD2 ASSYRGGTDTQY
TRBJ1-2 TRBV20-1 - SVNLLDT
TRBJ1-1 TRBV6-2/TRBV6-3 TRBD1 ASSPDRERNTEAF
TRBJ2-3 TRBV20-1 TRBD2 SAGTSGKDTQY